This TCR beta chain emerged from a study of human T cells and chemical hapten exposure. Study overall: Mostly female patients had alopecia areata, totalis or universalis.

TCRdb re-analysed the RACE reads in MiXCR, keeping a single row per CDR3 protein. The sample carries 350,000 to 400,000 distinct CDR3 sequences, about 6% recorded once. The germline CDR1 and CDR2 sequences are KGHSH and LQKENI. Trimming removed 1 base from V and 1 base from J; junction bases left unmatched: 6. This CDR3 is 18 amino acids long. Ten or more counts support this clonotype. Time point noted: patch test 2, 6 weeks after DPC sensitization. Noted treatment: therapeutic diphenylcyclopropenone sensitization with weekly scalp DPC. V and J are TRBV18 and TRBJ1-4; 10 nucleotides line up with TRBD1. Here the sequenced sample was whole blood, taken in connection with sensitization to the hapten diphenylcyclopropenone (DPC). This receptor was obtained from a woman in her late teens or twenties with alopecia areata. Some clones in this sample may be carry-over from other donors' samples. The CDR3 nucleotides are TGTGCCAGCTCACCACGCCGAGGACAGGGGGTAACTAATGAAAAACTGTTTTTT. This sequence encodes CASSPRRGQGVTNEKLFF.